These 28 T cell receptor beta chains share one sample of origin, sequenced in a study of T-cell reconstitution after alpha-beta-depleted transplantation in children. Preparation of the TCRbeta library was carried out with unique molecular identifiers. TCRdb re-analysed the PCR reads in MiXCR, keeping a single row per CDR3 protein. Of around 270,000 distinct CDR3 sequences listed, over 9% are singletons. Sequencing was performed on PBMCs, taken before TCRalphabeta/CD19-depleted stem cell transplant. Receptors were obtained from a boy under three years old with acute myeloid leukemia, due to receive a stem cell transplant.

J is TRBJ2-7 and V is TRBV7-9; D is unresolved. Germline assignment: CDR1 SEHNR and CDR2 FQNEAQ (reference sequence). V lost 3 bases and J 3 bases, leaving 6 bases between the germline ends. This CDR3 region has 12 residues. The CDR3 protein is CASSFRNYEQYF. DNA of the CDR3: TGTGCCAGCAGCTTCAGGAACTACGAGCAGTACTTC.

This clonotype was picked up many times. CDR3 loop: CAIGQVDGYTF. The CDR3 region has the DNA TGTGCCATCGGACAGGTTGACGGCTACACCTTC. The gene calls are TRBV6-2 or TRBV6-3 and TRBJ1-2, with 7 bases matching TRBD1. This CDR3 has 11 amino acids. J was trimmed by 8 bases and V by 10 bases; bases with no gene match: 7. Germline V gives CDR1 MNHEY, CDR2 SVGEGT.

This clonotype was counted many times. The rearrangement links TRBV28 to TRBJ2-7; tentatively, D is TRBD1 or TRBD2 (6 bases each). This CDR3 has 13 residues. Germline CDR1 and CDR2: MDHEN and SYDVKM. Trimming stripped 7 bases from V and 2 bases from J, with 12 bases between. In DNA, the CDR3 is TGTGCCAGCACCGAAAGGGGGGCCTACGAGCAGTACTTC. It codes for CASTERGAYEQYF.

This clonotype was seen repeatedly, ten times or more. The V gene is TRBV20-1, the J gene TRBJ2-7, with 11 bases that match TRBD2. This CDR3 has 13 residues. The germline CDR1 and CDR2 sequences are DFQATT and SNEGSKA (reference sequence). The V gene end was trimmed by 6 bases and the J gene end by 4 bases; junction bases not matched to a gene: 5. The CDR3 loop is CSARLAGRYEQYF. CDR3 bases: TGCAGTGCCCGACTAGCGGGGAGATACGAGCAGTACTTC.

This clonotype was seen only a few times. This chain joins TRBV7-2 and TRBJ2-5, with unresolved D. Germline V gene lookup returns CDR1 SGHTA and CDR2 FQGNSA. The CDR3 consists of 13 residues. Trimming removed 2 bases at V and 2 bases at J, with 6 bases between. This CDR3 reads CASSLLLQETQYF. The CDR3 DNA sequence: TGTGCCAGCAGCTTACTCCTTCAAGAGACCCAGTACTTC.

This clonotype was observed many times. The chain carries TRBV7-3 and TRBJ1-1; D is ambiguous. Germline V gene sequence: CDR1 SGHTA, CDR2 FQGTGA. The CDR3 covers 12 residues. V was clipped by 5 bases and J by 3 bases, with 7 bases between them. The CDR3 is CASSHRDTEAFF. The CDR3 DNA follows: TGTGCCAGCAGCCACCGGGACACTGAAGCTTTCTTT.

The V call is TRBV5-1, the J call TRBJ2-7; D is unclear. CDR3 length: 14 residues. V lost 4 bases, J lost 0 bases, and 11 bases lay in between. Germline V gene lookup returns CDR1 SGHRS and CDR2 YFSETQ. CDR3 sequence reads: CASSPDPRSYEQYF. CDR3 DNA sequence: TGCGCCAGCAGCCCGGACCCACGCTCCTACGAGCAGTACTTC.

With regard to this clonotype: Since a much larger clone is just one base distant, this may be a read error. This chain connects TRBV6-5 to TRBJ1-1, with D possibly being TRBD1 (5 bases). Germline V lookup: CDR1 MNHEY, CDR2 SVGAGI. The CDR3 is 14 amino acids. Deletions cut 2 bases from V and 10 bases from J, with 17 bases between. The CDR3 coding sequence is TGTGCCAGCAGTTACCTGGACATGTCTAGGGGAGCTTTCTTT. The encoded protein is CASSYLDMSRGAFF.

In this sample, this clonotype turned up many times. The chain combines TRBV5-1 with TRBJ1-1, with TRBD1 matching 8 bases. Trimming took 5 bases from V and 1 from J; bases not matched to a gene: 7. CDR1 is SGHRS and CDR2 is YFSETQ in the germline V gene. The CDR3 is 15 residues long. CDR3 bases: TGCGCCAGCAGGGGGGCAGGGGGCAAGAACACTGAAGCTTTCTTT. Its protein is CASRGAGGKNTEAFF.

Many counts were recorded for this clonotype. This chain connects TRBV10-3 to TRBJ2-2; D is unresolved. Germline CDR1 and CDR2: ENHRY and SYGVKD. Deletions cut 6 bases from V and 2 bases from J, with 7 bases between. This CDR3 comprises 13 residues. CDR3 protein: CAIRGSNTGELFF. CDR3 nucleotide sequence: TGTGCCATCAGGGGCAGCAACACCGGGGAGCTGTTTTTT.

This clonotype occurred many times. The chain couples TRBV10-3 to TRBJ2-3, with 10 bases aligning to TRBD2. The J segment lost 5 bases and the V segment lost 8 bases, leaving 7 bases of the junction unmatched. Germline V gene data show CDR1 as ENHRY and CDR2 as SYGVKD. The CDR3 spans 14 residues. As DNA, the CDR3 is TGTGCCATCCGGCCTAGCGGGGGAAAAGATACGCAGTATTTT. This translates into CAIRPSGGKDTQYF.

In this sample, this clonotype turned up many times. The gene calls are TRBV2 and TRBJ2-1; 11 nucleotides align to TRBD2. This CDR3 comprises 11 residues. CDR1 SNHLY and CDR2 FYNNEI come from the germline V gene. The V gene end was trimmed by 6 bases and the J gene end by 15 bases; junction bases not matched to a gene: 4. CDR3 nucleotides: TGTGCCAGCAGAAACCTAGCGGGGGGGTTCTTC. Translation: CASRNLAGGFF.

This clonotype has a handful of counts. The chain is built from TRBV5-5 and TRBJ2-1; maybe TRBD1 (6 bases). The germline CDR1 and CDR2 sequences are SGHKS and YYEKEE (reference sequence). The germline V and J ends were trimmed by 4 bases and 13 bases, with 15 bases remaining between them. CDR3 size: 12 residues. DNA for the CDR3: TGTGCCAGCAGCGATCGACAGGCATACCAGTTCTTC. Its translation is CASSDRQAYQFF.

This clonotype was seen many times. The chain joins TRBV7-6 to TRBJ2-2; D is undetermined. Germline assignment: CDR1 SGHVS and CDR2 FNYEAQ. The ends were cut back, 7 bases at V and 1 base at J, with 22 bases in the middle. This CDR3 has 18 amino acids. The CDR3 DNA reads as TGTGCCAGCACCATTAGATACGTGTCTCTTGGGAACACCGGGGAGCTGTTTTTT. Translated: CASTIRYVSLGNTGELFF.

This clonotype was seen at least ten times. The J gene is TRBJ2-1, the V gene TRBV29-1; 14 positions agree with TRBD2. The J segment lost 7 bases and the V segment lost 4 bases, leaving 6 bases of the junction unmatched. This CDR3 has 15 residues. The germline gives CDR1 SQVTM, CDR2 ANQGSEA. For the CDR3, the DNA is TGCAGCGTTGGGGGACTAGCGGGAGCGGGGAATGAGCAGTTCTTC. It translates to CSVGGLAGAGNEQFF.

Many counts were recorded for this clonotype. The J gene is TRBJ2-3, the V gene TRBV2; 11 bases line up with TRBD2. The CDR3 is 16 amino acids. V shed 7 bases, J shed 0 bases, and the junction held 6 bases outside the gene matches. Looked up from germline, CDR1 is SNHLY and CDR2 is FYNNEI. In nucleotides, the CDR3 is TGTGCCAGCATGGGACTAGCGGTATTTAGCACAGATACGCAGTATTTT. It yields the protein CASMGLAVFSTDTQYF.

Of note for this clonotype: One base away lies a much larger clone, so this may be a sequencing read error. The chain has TRBV7-9 and TRBJ2-6, with D hard to call. Looked up from germline, CDR1 is SEHNR and CDR2 is FQNEAQ (reference sequence). CDR3 size: 17 residues. CDR3 loop: CASSTSGLYSVANVLTF. For the CDR3, the DNA is TGTGCCAGCAGCACGTCCGGGCTGTACTCTGTGGCCAACGTCCTGACTTTC.

This clonotype was counted ten times or more. The chain has TRBV6-5 and TRBJ1-5; D is possibly TRBD1 (5 bases). V was shortened by 0 bases and J by 4 bases, with 10 bases between the two germline ends. Per germline, CDR1 MNHEY and CDR2 SVGAGI. CDR3 length: 15 amino acids. CDR3 sequence (DNA): TGTGCCAGCAGTTACTCCCCGGGACTTAATCAGCCCCAGCATTTT. Its translation is CASSYSPGLNQPQHF.

This clonotype was recorded at least ten times. The rearrangement joins TRBV7-2 to TRBJ1-4; 9 bases agree with TRBD1. Germline CDR1 and CDR2: SGHTA and FQGNSA. This CDR3 spans 16 amino acids. The V segment lost 1 base and the J segment 7 bases; nucleotides outside the gene matches: 7. The CDR3 nucleotides read TGTGCCAGCAGCTTAGTGGGACAGGGAACGGGTGAAAAACTGTTTTTT. It yields the protein CASSLVGQGTGEKLFF.

This clonotype was seen repeatedly, ten times or more. V usage is TRBV4-3 and J usage is TRBJ2-1; TRBD2 aligns across 8 bases. Germline V gene data show CDR1 as LGHNA and CDR2 as YSLEER. J gave up 2 bases and V 1 base, and 10 bases lay outside the gene matches. This CDR3 is 18 amino acids long. CDR3 DNA: TGCGCCAGCAGCCAAGGCGACTTCGGGACTAGAACCTACAATGAGCAGTTCTTC. Protein: CASSQGDFGTRTYNEQFF.

This clonotype was observed a few times. J is TRBJ1-5 and V is TRBV11-2; D gene uncertain. Germline V gives CDR1 SGHAT, CDR2 FQNNGV. V was clipped by 3 bases and J by 3 bases, with 6 bases between them. The CDR3 is 13 residues long. The DNA of the CDR3 is TGTGCCAGCAGCTTTACCATCAATCAGCCCCAGCATTTT. Translating gives CASSFTINQPQHF.

This clonotype was recorded many times. The chain has TRBV28 and TRBJ1-5; 7 nucleotides agree with TRBD1. The CDR3 totals 17 residues. J gave up 0 bases and V 4 bases, and 9 bases lay outside the gene matches. CDR1 and CDR2 from the germline V gene are MDHEN and SYDVKM. This CDR3 reads CASSSYGTAYSNQPQHF. DNA for the CDR3: TGTGCCAGCAGTTCCTACGGGACAGCTTATAGCAATCAGCCCCAGCATTTT.

This clonotype was observed many times. The chain combines TRBV6-2 or TRBV6-3 with TRBJ2-7; the match to TRBD2 covers 7 bases. Per germline, CDR1 MNHEY and CDR2 SVGEGT. V lost 0 bases to trimming and J lost 0 bases; unmatched junction nucleotides: 23. The CDR3 totals 22 residues. The CDR3 region has the DNA TGTGCCAGCAGTTACTCGGATTTTGGGGGGGAAATATCCCGGGGCCCCTCCTACGAGCAGTACTTC. Encoded protein: CASSYSDFGGEISRGPSYEQYF.

This clonotype came up many times. The V and J genes are TRBV28 and TRBJ1-5; 8 bases are shared with TRBD1. Germline CDR1 and CDR2: MDHEN and SYDVKM. The CDR3 contains 17 residues. J was trimmed by 0 bases and V by 7 bases; bases with no gene match: 11. The CDR3 DNA is TGTGCCAGCACCCATCGACAGGGGCCTGATAGCAATCAGCCCCAGCATTTT. Protein: CASTHRQGPDSNQPQHF.

This clonotype was counted at least ten times. The chain couples TRBV20-1 to TRBJ1-2; D is possibly TRBD1 (5 bases). Germline loops: CDR1 DFQATT, CDR2 SNEGSKA (reference sequence). The CDR3 is 15 amino acids. Trimming pared 0 bases from V and 8 bases from J, leaving 19 bases between. CDR3 nucleotides: TGCAGTGCTAGAGATCCCTTAACCTTGGGGGACGGCTACACCTTC. Its translation is CSARDPLTLGDGYTF.

The chain is built from TRBV7-9 and TRBJ2-7; D is ambiguous. V was pared by 0 bases and J by 6 bases, with 12 bases between. CDR3 size: 14 residues. The germline V gene encodes CDR1 SEHNR and CDR2 FQNEAQ (reference sequence). The CDR3 bases are TGTGCCAGCAGCTTAGCAACCGTTTTAGTCGAGCAGTACTTC. This encodes CASSLATVLVEQYF. Drawing the rest from reference TRBV7-9 and TRBJ2-7, the complete variable domain is DTGVSQNPRHKITKRGQNVTFRCDPISEHNRLYWYRQTLGQGPEFLTYFQNEAQLEKSRLLSDRFSAERPKGSFSTLEIQRTEQGDSAMYLCASSLATVLVEQYFGPGTRLTVT.

Many counts were recorded for this clonotype. V and J are TRBV4-3 and TRBJ2-5, with 9 nucleotides matching TRBD2. This CDR3 contains 15 residues. Unmatched junction bases numbered 8, after V lost 4 bases and J lost 5 bases. From germline, CDR1 is LGHNA and CDR2 YSLEER. CDR3: CASSLGSGRGETQYF. CDR3 sequence (DNA): TGCGCCAGCAGCCTTGGTAGCGGGAGAGGGGAGACCCAGTACTTC.

This clonotype came up many times. The chain links TRBV28 to TRBJ2-1; 7 nucleotides align to TRBD2. Germline V CDR1 and CDR2: MDHEN, SYDVKM. There are 12 residues in the CDR3. Trimming at V came to 2 bases and at J to 8 bases, leaving 0 bases not matched to a gene. CDR3 in amino acids: CASSLAGDEQFF. In nucleotides, the CDR3 is TGTGCCAGCAGTTTAGCGGGGGATGAGCAGTTCTTC. The variable domain in full, with the rest retrieved from reference TRBV28 and TRBJ2-1, is DVKVTQSSRYLVKRTGEKVFLECVQDMDHENMFWYRQDPGLGLRLIYFSYDVKMKEKGDIPEGYSVSREKKERFSLILESASTNQTSMYLCASSLAGDEQFFGPGTRLTVL.